This T cell receptor beta chain is drawn from a study of PD-1 blockade in mismatch repair-deficient tumors. Study-wide background: Enrolled about 2013-2016, patients had progressing, pretreated mismatch repair-deficient cancers of about a dozen types. The study's findings and limits: Rapid post-treatment expansion, then contraction, generally preceding radiologic response, marked tumor-resident clones.

Trimming at V came to 6 bases and at J to 1 base, leaving 8 bases not matched to a gene. The CDR3 sequence is 17 residues long. The germline V gene has CDR1 SNHLY and CDR2 FYNNEI. As regards this clone: Its antigen is undetermined.

The assay was immunoSEQ multiplex PCR, and TCRdb's table has in-frame clones only and misses some. The sample shows 100,000 to 150,000 clones, around 83% of them seen only once. Every patient had mismatch repair deficiency by PCR or immunohistochemistry. This chain links TRBV2 with TRBJ2-2; 10 bases align to TRBD2. Sequencing used peripheral blood, obtained 44 weeks after starting pembrolizumab. The receptor comes from an adult with mismatch repair-deficient cancer. The CDR3 DNA sequence: TGTGCCAGCAGCCCCCGACTAGCGGGTTTGAACACCGGGGAGCTGTTTTTT. Translating it yields CASSPRLAGLNTGELFF.